This passage covers 32 T cell receptor beta chains from one sample sequenced in a study of OX40 agonist ivuxolimab in advanced cancers. Data came from immunoSEQ multiplex PCR; TCRdb stores just in-frame clones and leaves some out. The sample lists roughly 81,000 clones, approximately 85% seen once, with less than 6% in the top ten. The sample in question was CD4+ or CD8+ T cells sorted from blood, obtained in a trial of the OX40 agonist ivuxolimab. Receptors were obtained from an adult with an advanced solid tumor such as melanoma, head and neck, liver or kidney cancer.

The V call is TRBV4-3, the J call TRBJ2-2; 8 bases align to TRBD1. Germline-derived CDR1 and CDR2 are LGHNA and YSLEER. V lost 5 bases to trimming and J lost 6 bases; unmatched junction nucleotides: 5. This CDR3 region has 14 residues. This CDR3 is CASSTRTGPGELFF. CDR3 sequence (DNA): TGCGCCAGCAGCACACGGACAGGGCCCGGGGAGCTGTTTTTT.

The chain has TRBV7-9 and TRBJ1-2; D is possibly TRBD1 (5 bases). The CDR3 spans 16 residues. Trimming stripped 5 bases from V and 4 bases from J, with 20 bases between. The germline CDR1 and CDR2 sequences are SEHNR and FQNEAQ (reference sequence). The CDR3 sequence is CASSPWGRDDGYGYTF. The CDR3, as DNA: TGTGCCAGCAGCCCCTGGGGCAGGGACGATGGCTATGGCTACACCTTC.

The chain has TRBV6-1 and TRBJ1-1; D remains unclear. V shed 4 bases and J shed 1 base, with 7 bases lying between them. CDR3 length: 13 amino acids. Germline V gene sequence: CDR1 MNHNS, CDR2 SASEGT. CDR3 in amino acids: CASSAGRNTEAFF. The CDR3 DNA reads TGTGCCAGCAGTGCAGGACGGAACACTGAAGCTTTCTTT.

This clone came up once. The rearrangement links TRBV6-1 to TRBJ1-4; D remains ambiguous. This CDR3 has 14 residues. In germline, CDR1 is MNHNS, CDR2 SASEGT. V was trimmed by 6 bases and J by 5 bases, leaving 13 bases between them. The CDR3 DNA reads as TGTGCCAGCAGACAAGACGGGAAGAATGAAAAACTGTTTTTT. This codes for CASRQDGKNEKLFF.

This clone was seen a few times. The V call is TRBV6-5, the J call TRBJ2-2; TRBD2 matches 9 bases. Germline values: CDR1 MNHEY, CDR2 SVGAGI. This CDR3 comprises 13 residues. DNA of the CDR3: TGTACGAGCGGGAGGCCTAACACCGGGGAGCTGTTTTTT. Its protein is CTSGRPNTGELFF.

The chain combines TRBV6-6 with TRBJ2-3; 11 nucleotides line up with TRBD2. There are 16 residues in the CDR3. Germline-derived CDR1 and CDR2 are MNHNY and SVGAGI (reference sequence). The J segment lost 3 bases and the V segment lost 0 bases, leaving 2 bases of the junction unmatched. For the CDR3, the DNA is TGTGCCAGCAGTTACTCGACTAGCGGGATGACAGATACGCAGTATTTT. Translated, it gives CASSYSTSGMTDTQYF.

The gene calls are TRBV19 and TRBJ1-2, with unresolved D. Trimming left V 8 bases short and J 4 bases short, with 11 bases between. The CDR3 runs 12 residues. CDR1 is LNHDA, CDR2 SQIVND, per germline (reference sequence). The CDR3 DNA is TGTGCCAGTTACCGACATTTCTATGGCTACACCTTC. It codes for CASYRHFYGYTF.

The chain joins TRBV7-2 to TRBJ2-5; TRBD1 is a possible D gene (6 bases). Near its end, the DNA agrees better with TRBJ2-7, so the J call may be wrong. CDR1 and CDR2 (germline): SGHTA, FQGNSA. The CDR3 covers 15 residues. Here the CDR3 reads CASSLQGQRPAEQYF. In DNA form, the CDR3 reads TGTGCCAGCAGCTTACAGGGACAAAGACCTGCCGAGCAGTACTTC.

The chain has TRBV10-3 and TRBJ2-3, with 8 positions matching TRBD1. Germline-derived CDR1 and CDR2 are ENHRY and SYGVKD. V shed 6 bases and J 2 bases; nucleotides not matched to a gene: 4. The CDR3 is 14 amino acids. CDR3 sequence: CAISQGAPTDTQYF. The CDR3 bases are TGTGCCATCAGCCAGGGGGCCCCCACAGATACGCAGTATTTT.

The chain recombines TRBV5-6 with TRBJ2-1; D unclear. Trimming took off 3 bases at V and 14 bases at J, with 12 bases between the two ends. Germline CDR1 reads SGHDT; CDR2 reads YYEEEE. CDR3 length: 11 residues. CDR3 in DNA: TGTGCCAGCAGCTCGGGCCCTACGGAGTTCTTC. This codes for CASSSGPTEFF.

This chain uses TRBV5-1 with TRBJ2-3; TRBD2 matches at 11 bases. CDR3 length equals 18 residues. Germline-derived CDR1 and CDR2 are SGHRS and YFSETQ. With V trimmed by 0 bases and J by 0 bases, 6 bases remained unmatched. In DNA, the CDR3 is TGCGCCAGCAGCTTGGCGCTAGCGGGGGGTACAAGCACAGATACGCAGTATTTT. This translates into CASSLALAGGTSTDTQYF.

CDR3 protein: CATSRGGLGTNSGNTIYF. For the CDR3, the DNA is TGTGCCACCAGCAGAGGGGGGTTAGGGACGAACTCTGGAAACACCATATATTTT. This rearrangement joins TRBV15 to TRBJ1-3, with a weak D call TRBD1 (5 bases). CDR1 is LNHNV, CDR2 YYDKDF, per germline (reference sequence). This CDR3 has 18 residues. Between the trimmed V and J ends, which lost 1 base and 0 bases, there was a span of 16 bases.

The genes are TRBV14 and TRBJ2-4; the D is unclear. CDR1 SGHDN and CDR2 FVKESK come from the germline V gene. The CDR3 spans 16 residues. Trimming removed 0 bases from V and 1 base from J, with 10 bases in between. The CDR3 reads CASSQDSSLAKNIQYF. The DNA for the CDR3 is TGTGCCAGCAGCCAAGACAGTTCCTTGGCCAAAAACATTCAGTACTTC.

CDR3 in DNA: TGTGCCAGCAGCTCCGGGACTAGCGGGATGAACACCGGGGAGCTGTTTTTT. It encodes CASSSGTSGMNTGELFF. V and J are TRBV7-9 and TRBJ2-2; 13 bases match TRBD2. The CDR3 runs 17 residues. The V gene end was trimmed by 4 bases and the J gene end by 1 base; junction bases not matched to a gene: 3. Germline loops: CDR1 SEHNR, CDR2 FQNEAQ (reference sequence).

V gene TRBV5-4 combines with J gene TRBJ1-3, with no clear D. V dropped 4 bases and J dropped 4 bases, with 15 bases sitting between them. From germline, CDR1 is SGHNT and CDR2 YYREEE (reference sequence). The CDR3 covers 15 residues. CDR3 DNA: TGTGCCAGCAGCGAATTAAGTACGAGAGGAAACACCATATATTTT. Encoded protein: CASSELSTRGNTIYF.

Only a few counts were recorded for this clone. The DNA for the CDR3 is TGTGCCAGGCTCAGGGGCCACGAGCAGTACTTC. Protein sequence: CARLRGHEQYF. J is TRBJ2-7 and V is TRBV10-3, with a weak D call TRBD1 (6 bases). V lost 10 bases and J lost 5, with 12 bases in between. The length of the CDR3 is 11 residues. CDR1 is ENHRY, CDR2 SYGVKD, per germline.

V and J are TRBV6-1 and TRBJ1-2, with D hard to call. This CDR3 has 9 residues. Trimming shortened V by 7 bases and J by 7 bases, and 4 bases separated the two germline ends. Per the germline V gene, CDR1 is MNHNS and CDR2 is SASEGT. The CDR3 DNA reads as TGTGCCAGCACCGGTGGCTACACCTTC. Protein product: CASTGGYTF.

A single count supports this clone. V and J are TRBV30 and TRBJ2-7; 11 positions agree with TRBD1. Trimming at V came to 6 bases and at J to 3 bases, leaving 7 bases not matched to a gene. The CDR3 consists of 14 residues. Germline CDR1 is GTSNPN and CDR2 is SVGIG (reference sequence). The CDR3 protein is CACDPGTGGYEQYF. The CDR3 DNA reads TGTGCCTGCGACCCGGGGACAGGGGGCTACGAGCAGTACTTC.

This sequence joins TRBV4-2 and TRBJ2-1; D not certain. V was clipped by 4 bases and J by 7 bases, with 26 bases between them. This CDR3 has 18 residues. Germline V gene lookup returns CDR1 LGHNA and CDR2 YNFKEQ. In DNA form, the CDR3 reads TGTGCCAGCAGCCCGCACCTAAATCGACCCGTAGCCTTTAATGAGCAGTTCTTC. Protein sequence: CASSPHLNRPVAFNEQFF.

V gene TRBV15 combines with J gene TRBJ1-5; the D gene is possibly TRBD1 (6 bases). This CDR3 is built from 15 residues. Germline V gene sequence: CDR1 LNHNV, CDR2 YYDKDF (reference sequence). Between the trimmed V and J ends, which lost 1 base and 5 bases, there was a span of 12 bases. Written as DNA, the CDR3 is TGTGCCACCAGCAGAGCAGGGGATCGGGATCAGCCCCAGCATTTT. It yields the protein CATSRAGDRDQPQHF.

The V and J genes are TRBV5-1 and TRBJ2-5, with 9 bases fitting TRBD1. The J call may not be correct, given that the DNA end is closer to TRBJ2-7. Germline assignment: CDR1 SGHRS and CDR2 YFSETQ. The CDR3 is made up of 14 amino acids. The CDR3 sequence is CASSLDRGSLEQYF. The CDR3 DNA follows: TGCGCCAGCAGCCTTGACAGGGGGAGCCTCGAGCAGTACTTC.

J is TRBJ2-1 and V is TRBV19, with TRBD2 identical over 10 bases. The CDR3 sequence is 19 residues long. V lost 3 bases to trimming and J lost 1 base; unmatched junction nucleotides: 12. In germline, CDR1 is LNHDA, CDR2 SQIVND (reference sequence). CDR3 sequence (DNA): TGTGCCAGTAGTATGACGGCTAGCGGGGGATCCCCTTCCTACAATGAGCAGTTCTTC. It encodes CASSMTASGGSPSYNEQFF.

This chain joins TRBV10-3 and TRBJ1-2, with 7 bases aligning to TRBD1. V dropped 5 bases and J dropped 4; count of bases not matched to a gene: 7. The CDR3 contains 14 residues. Germline values: CDR1 ENHRY, CDR2 SYGVKD. The chain's CDR3 is CAISLTGTVYGYTF. The CDR3 DNA follows: TGTGCCATCAGTCTTACCGGGACAGTCTATGGCTACACCTTC.

The rearrangement uses TRBV28 and TRBJ2-7, with 10 bases lining up with TRBD1. Germline V gene data show CDR1 as MDHEN and CDR2 as SYDVKM. J lost 2 bases, V lost 6 bases, and 4 bases had no gene match. CDR3 size: 14 residues. The CDR3 sequence: CASSRDRGAYEQYF. CDR3 in DNA: TGTGCCAGCAGCCGGGACAGGGGTGCCTACGAGCAGTACTTC. Supplemented by reference TRBV28 and TRBJ2-7, the full variable domain reads DVKVTQSSRYLVKRTGEKVFLECVQDMDHENMFWYRQDPGLGLRLIYFSYDVKMKEKGDIPEGYSVSREKKERFSLILESASTNQTSMYLCASSRDRGAYEQYFGPGTRLTVT.

The J gene is TRBJ1-2, the V gene TRBV5-1; D gene uncertain. The V end lost 5 bases, the J end lost 6 bases, and 17 bases lay between the germline ends. Germline V gives CDR1 SGHRS, CDR2 YFSETQ. The CDR3 has 14 residues. The CDR3 coding sequence is TGCGCCAGCAGTCCACAATCGTCCCGGGATGGCTACACCTTC. It specifies CASSPQSSRDGYTF.

The V call is TRBV9, the J call TRBJ1-1, with a possible D match to TRBD1 (5 bases). Trimming cost V 5 bases and J 1 base, with 12 bases left between them. Germline CDR1 and CDR2: SGDLS and YYNGEE. There are 14 residues in the CDR3. The chain's CDR3 is CASSPSGSNTEAFF. The CDR3 DNA reads as TGTGCCAGCAGTCCCTCAGGGTCGAACACTGAAGCTTTCTTT.

The V call is TRBV19, the J call TRBJ1-1; possibly TRBD1 for D (5 bases). Germline CDR1 reads LNHDA; CDR2 reads SQIVND (reference sequence). The CDR3 contains 14 residues. V was pared by 7 bases and J by 5 bases, with 17 bases between. CDR3 in amino acids: CASTTSAGWTEAFF. DNA of the CDR3: TGTGCCAGTACAACCTCGGCAGGGTGGACTGAAGCTTTCTTT.

V is TRBV6-6 and J is TRBJ1-2; D may be TRBD1 (5 bases). The CDR3 runs to 13 residues. Trimming pared 6 bases from V and 8 bases from J, leaving 16 bases between. CDR1 is MNHNY and CDR2 is SVGAGI in the germline V gene (reference sequence). CDR3 DNA: TGTGCCAGCAGGTTTGGGGGGGATCAAGGCTACACCTTC. Translation gives CASRFGGDQGYTF.

The chain couples TRBV7-2 to TRBJ1-2, with D perhaps matching TRBD1 (5 bases). The CDR3 contains 15 residues. The V gene lost 0 bases and the J gene lost 0 bases, with 8 bases spanning the gap. Per germline, CDR1 SGHTA and CDR2 FQGNSA. In DNA, the CDR3 is TGTGCCAGCAGCTTAGCCGACAGACCTAACTATGGCTACACCTTC. Its protein product is CASSLADRPNYGYTF.

This rearrangement joins TRBV7-9 to TRBJ1-2, with 8 bases aligning to TRBD1. CDR3 length: 13 residues. V gave up 5 bases and J gave up 9 bases; unmatched junction bases: 8. Germline V gene data show CDR1 as SEHNR and CDR2 as FQNEAQ (reference sequence). The CDR3 bases are TGTGCCAGCAGCGAAGGACAGGGAAGGAGCTACACCTTC. This sequence encodes CASSEGQGRSYTF.

The genes are TRBV7-9 and TRBJ1-1; D is uncertain. Trimming shortened V by 5 bases and J by 0 bases, and 7 bases separated the two germline ends. CDR1 SEHNR and CDR2 FQNEAQ come from the germline V gene (reference sequence). The CDR3 has 13 residues. The CDR3 reads CASSRSMNTEAFF. Written as DNA, the CDR3 is TGTGCCAGCAGCCGTTCTATGAACACTGAAGCTTTCTTT.

The table lists this clone with a few counts. The chain employs TRBV7-2 and TRBJ2-1, with 9 bases that match TRBD1. The CDR3 covers 14 residues. Trimming at V came to 3 bases and at J to 9 bases, leaving 6 bases not matched to a gene. Germline V gene lookup returns CDR1 SGHTA and CDR2 FQGNSA. The CDR3 nucleotides are TGTGCCAGCAGCTTGGGACAGGGTGGGAGTGAGCAGTTCTTC. Translation: CASSLGQGGSEQFF. The full variable domain, rest sourced from reference TRBV7-2 and TRBJ2-1, is GAGVSQSPSNKVTEKGKDVELRCDPISGHTALYWYRQSLGQGLEFLIYFQGNSAPDKSGLPSDRFSAERTGGSVSTLTIQRTQQEDSAVYLCASSLGQGGSEQFFGPGTRLTVL.